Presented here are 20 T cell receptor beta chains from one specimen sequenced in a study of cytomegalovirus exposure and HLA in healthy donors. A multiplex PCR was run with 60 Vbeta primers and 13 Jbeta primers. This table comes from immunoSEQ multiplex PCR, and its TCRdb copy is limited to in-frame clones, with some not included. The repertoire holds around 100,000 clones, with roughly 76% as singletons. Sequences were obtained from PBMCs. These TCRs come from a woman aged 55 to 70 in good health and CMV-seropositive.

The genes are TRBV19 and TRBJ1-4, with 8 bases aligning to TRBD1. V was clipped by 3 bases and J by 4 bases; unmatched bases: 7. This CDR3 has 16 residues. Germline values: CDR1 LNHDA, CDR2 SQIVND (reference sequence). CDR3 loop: CASSIGGTGLNEKLFF. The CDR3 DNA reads TGTGCCAGTAGTATTGGAGGGACAGGCCTTAATGAAAAACTGTTTTTT. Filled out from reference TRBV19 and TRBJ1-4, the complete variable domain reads DGGITQSPKYLFRKEGQNVTLSCEQNLNHDAMYWYRQDPGQGLRLIYYSQIVNDFQKGDIAEGYSVSREKKESFPLTVTSAQKNPTAFYLCASSIGGTGLNEKLFFGSGTQLSVL.

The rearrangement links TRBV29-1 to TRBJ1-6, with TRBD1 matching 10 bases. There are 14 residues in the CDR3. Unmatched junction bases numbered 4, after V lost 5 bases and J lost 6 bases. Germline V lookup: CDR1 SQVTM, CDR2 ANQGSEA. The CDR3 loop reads CSVTGQGPNSPLHF. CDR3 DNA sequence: TGCAGCGTTACGGGACAGGGGCCTAATTCACCCCTCCACTTT. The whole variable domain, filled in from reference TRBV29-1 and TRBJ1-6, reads SAVISQKPSRDICQRGTSLTIQCQVDSQVTMMFWYRQQPGQSLTLIATANQGSEATYESGFVIDKFPISRPNLTFSTLTVSNMSPEDSSIYLCSVTGQGPNSPLHFGNGTRLTVT.

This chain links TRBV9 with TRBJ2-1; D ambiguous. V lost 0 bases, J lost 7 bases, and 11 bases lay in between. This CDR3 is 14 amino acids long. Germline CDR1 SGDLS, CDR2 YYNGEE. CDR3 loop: CASSVATSFNEQFF. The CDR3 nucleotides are TGTGCCAGCAGCGTAGCTACGAGCTTTAATGAGCAGTTCTTC.

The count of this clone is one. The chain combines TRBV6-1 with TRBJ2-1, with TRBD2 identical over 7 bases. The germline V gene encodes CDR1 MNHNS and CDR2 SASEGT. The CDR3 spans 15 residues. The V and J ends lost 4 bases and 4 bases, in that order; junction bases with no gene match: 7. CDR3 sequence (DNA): TGTGCCAGCAGTGTTCCGGGGGGAATGTACAATGAGCAGTTCTTC. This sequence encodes CASSVPGGMYNEQFF.

The CDR3 nucleotides are TGTGCCAGCAGCCGTAGCGGGACGCCGGGGGGAGAGCAGTACTTC. Translating it yields CASSRSGTPGGEQYF. This rearrangement joins TRBV7-3 to TRBJ2-7; 8 nucleotides align to TRBD2. Unmatched junction bases numbered 13, after V lost 5 bases and J lost 7 bases. Germline values: CDR1 SGHTA, CDR2 FQGTGA. This CDR3 is built from 15 residues.

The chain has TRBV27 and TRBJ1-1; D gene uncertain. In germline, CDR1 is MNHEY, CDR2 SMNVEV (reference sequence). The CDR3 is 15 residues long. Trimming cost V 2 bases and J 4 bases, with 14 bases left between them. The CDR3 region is CASSLTWELGTEAFF. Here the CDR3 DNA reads TGTGCCAGCAGTTTAACTTGGGAGCTCGGCACTGAAGCTTTCTTT.

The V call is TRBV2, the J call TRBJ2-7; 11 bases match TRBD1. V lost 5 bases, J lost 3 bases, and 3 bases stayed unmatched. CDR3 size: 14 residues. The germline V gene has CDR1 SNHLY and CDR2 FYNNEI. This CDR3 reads CASSRTGGNYEQYF. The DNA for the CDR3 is TGTGCCAGCAGTCGGACAGGGGGCAACTACGAGCAGTACTTC.

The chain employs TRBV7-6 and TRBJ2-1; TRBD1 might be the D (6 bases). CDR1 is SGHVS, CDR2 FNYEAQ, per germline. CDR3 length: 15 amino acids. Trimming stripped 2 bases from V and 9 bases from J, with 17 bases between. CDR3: CASSLSSQGLSEQFF. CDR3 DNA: TGTGCCAGCAGCTTATCGTCACAGGGTTTGAGTGAGCAGTTCTTC.

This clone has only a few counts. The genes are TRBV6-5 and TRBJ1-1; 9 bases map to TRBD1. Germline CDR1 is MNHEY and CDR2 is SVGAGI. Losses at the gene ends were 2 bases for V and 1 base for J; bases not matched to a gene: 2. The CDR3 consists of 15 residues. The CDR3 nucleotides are TGTGCCAGCAGTTACACGGGACAGGGGAACACTGAAGCTTTCTTT. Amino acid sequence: CASSYTGQGNTEAFF.

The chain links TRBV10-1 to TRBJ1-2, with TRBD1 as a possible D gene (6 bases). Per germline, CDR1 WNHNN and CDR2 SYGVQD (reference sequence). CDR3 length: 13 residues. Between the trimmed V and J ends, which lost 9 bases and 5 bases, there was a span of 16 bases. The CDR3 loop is CASSDSLSYGYTF. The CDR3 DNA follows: TGCGCCAGTTCGGACAGTCTATCTTATGGCTACACCTTC.

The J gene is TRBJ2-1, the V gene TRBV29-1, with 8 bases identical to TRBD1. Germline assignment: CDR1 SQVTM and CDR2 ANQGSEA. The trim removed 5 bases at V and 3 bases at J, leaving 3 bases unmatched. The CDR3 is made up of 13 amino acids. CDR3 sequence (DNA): TGCAGCGTTCGGACAGGGAGCTACAATGAGCAGTTCTTC. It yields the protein CSVRTGSYNEQFF.

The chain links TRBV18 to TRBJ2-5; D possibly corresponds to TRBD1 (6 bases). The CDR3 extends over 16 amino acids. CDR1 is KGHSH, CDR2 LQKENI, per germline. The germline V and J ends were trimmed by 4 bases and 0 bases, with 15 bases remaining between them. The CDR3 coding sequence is TGTGCCAGCTCACTCGCCGGACAGATAGACCAAGAGACCCAGTACTTC. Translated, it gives CASSLAGQIDQETQYF.

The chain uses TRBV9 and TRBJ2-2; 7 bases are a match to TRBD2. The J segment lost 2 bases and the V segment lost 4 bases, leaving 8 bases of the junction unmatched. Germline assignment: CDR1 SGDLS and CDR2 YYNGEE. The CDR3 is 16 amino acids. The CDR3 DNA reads TGTGCCAGCAGCTTCCTGGGGGGGGGAAACACCGGGGAGCTGTTTTTT. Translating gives CASSFLGGGNTGELFF.

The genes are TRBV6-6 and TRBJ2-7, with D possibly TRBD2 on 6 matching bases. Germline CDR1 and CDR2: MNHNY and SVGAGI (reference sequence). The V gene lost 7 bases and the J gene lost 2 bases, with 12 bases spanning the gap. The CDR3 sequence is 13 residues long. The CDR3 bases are TGTGCCAGCAAAGGGACTTACCCCTACGAGCAGTACTTC. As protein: CASKGTYPYEQYF.

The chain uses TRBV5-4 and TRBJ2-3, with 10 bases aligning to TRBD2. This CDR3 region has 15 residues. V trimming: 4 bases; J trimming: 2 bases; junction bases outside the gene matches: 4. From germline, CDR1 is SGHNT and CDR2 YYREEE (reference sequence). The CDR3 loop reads CASSQTSGFTDTQYF. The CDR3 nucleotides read TGTGCCAGCAGCCAGACTAGCGGGTTCACAGATACGCAGTATTTT.

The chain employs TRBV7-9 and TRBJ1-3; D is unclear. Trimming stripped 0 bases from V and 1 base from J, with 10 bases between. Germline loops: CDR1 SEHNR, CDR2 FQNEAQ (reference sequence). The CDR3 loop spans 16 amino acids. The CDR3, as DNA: TGTGCCAGCAGCTTAGCGGGCAGATCGTCTGGAAACACCATATATTTT. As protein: CASSLAGRSSGNTIYF.

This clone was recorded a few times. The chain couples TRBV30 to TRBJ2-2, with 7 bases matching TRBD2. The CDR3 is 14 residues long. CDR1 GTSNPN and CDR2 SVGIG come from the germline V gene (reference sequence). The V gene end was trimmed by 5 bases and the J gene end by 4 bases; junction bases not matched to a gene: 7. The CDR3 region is CAWGSGALTGELFF. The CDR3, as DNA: TGTGCCTGGGGGAGCGGGGCCCTCACCGGGGAGCTGTTTTTT.

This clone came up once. The CDR3 here is CASSFQGNYGYTF. CDR3 DNA sequence: TGTGCCAGCAGCTTTCAGGGGAACTATGGCTACACCTTC. The chain couples TRBV7-9 to TRBJ1-2, with a possible D match to TRBD1 (6 bases). The germline CDR1 and CDR2 sequences are SEHNR and FQNEAQ (reference sequence). The V gene lost 3 bases and the J gene lost 2 bases, with 7 bases spanning the gap. The CDR3 sequence is 13 residues long.

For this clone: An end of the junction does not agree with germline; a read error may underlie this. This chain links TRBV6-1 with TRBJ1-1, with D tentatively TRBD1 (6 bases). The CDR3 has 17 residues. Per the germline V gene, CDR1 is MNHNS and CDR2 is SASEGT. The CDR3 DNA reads TGTGCCAGCAGCGAAGGTACAGGGCCCACCTCATACACTGAAGCTTTCTTT. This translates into CASSEGTGPTSYTEAFF.

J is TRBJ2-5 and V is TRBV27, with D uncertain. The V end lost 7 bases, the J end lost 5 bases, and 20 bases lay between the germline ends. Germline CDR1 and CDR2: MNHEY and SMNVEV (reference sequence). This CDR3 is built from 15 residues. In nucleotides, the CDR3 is TGTGCCAGCAAAAACTCATTCCAGGTCTGGGAGACCCAGTACTTC. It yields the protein CASKNSFQVWETQYF.